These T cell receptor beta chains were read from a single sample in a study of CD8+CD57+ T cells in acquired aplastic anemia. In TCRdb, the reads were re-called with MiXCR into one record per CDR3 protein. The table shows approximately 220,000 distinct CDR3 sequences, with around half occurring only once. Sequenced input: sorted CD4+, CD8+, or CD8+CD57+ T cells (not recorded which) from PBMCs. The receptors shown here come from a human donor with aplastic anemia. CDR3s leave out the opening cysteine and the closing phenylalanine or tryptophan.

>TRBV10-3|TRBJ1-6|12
ATQSRVDNSPLH
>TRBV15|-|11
ATSAGGTYEQY
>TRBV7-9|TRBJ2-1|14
ASSSNSGSSANEQF
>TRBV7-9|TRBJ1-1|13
ASSPPGHKNTEAF
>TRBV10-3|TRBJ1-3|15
AISETGVGSSGNTIY
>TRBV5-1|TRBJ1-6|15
ASSFGQGSSYNSPLH
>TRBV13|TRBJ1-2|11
ASSLEQGYGYT
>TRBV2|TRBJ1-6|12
ASSPAAVNSPLH
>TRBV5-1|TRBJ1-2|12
ASSLGEGGHGYT
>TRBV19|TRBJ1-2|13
ASSKAQGRDYGYT
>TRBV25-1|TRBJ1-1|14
ASSVPTGGIGTEAF
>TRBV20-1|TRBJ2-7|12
SARDRDTAYEQY
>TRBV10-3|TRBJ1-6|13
AIRQQTGDNSPLH
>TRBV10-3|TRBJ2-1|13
AISAPGRAYNEQF
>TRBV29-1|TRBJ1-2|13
SASTSDEYPNGYT
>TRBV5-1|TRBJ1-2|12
ASSSGQLRGGYT
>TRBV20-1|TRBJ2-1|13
SARDPLDRMVEQF
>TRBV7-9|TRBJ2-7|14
ASSPNGLAGAYEQY
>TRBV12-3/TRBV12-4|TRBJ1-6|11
ASRGLDNSPLH
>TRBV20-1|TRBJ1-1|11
SARDPTGSEAF
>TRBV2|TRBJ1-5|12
ASSGPRTGQPQH
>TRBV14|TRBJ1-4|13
ASSQGGAMSGKLF
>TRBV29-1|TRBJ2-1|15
SDMGLAGGLRDNEQF
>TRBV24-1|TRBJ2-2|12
ATSHPLAAGELF
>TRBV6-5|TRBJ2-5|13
VSSEQGRRGETQY
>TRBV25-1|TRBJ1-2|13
ASSGGQGYLYGYT
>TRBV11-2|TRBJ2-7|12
ASSLDQGRNEQY
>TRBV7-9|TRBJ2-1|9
ASSNSGEQF
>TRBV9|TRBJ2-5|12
ASSGSGRQETQY
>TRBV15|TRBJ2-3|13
ATEESGRRTDTQY
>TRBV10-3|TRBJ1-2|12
AISEWGGWYGYT
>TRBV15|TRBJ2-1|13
ATSRQGSSYNEQF
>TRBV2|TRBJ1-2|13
ASSEAGQRNYGYT
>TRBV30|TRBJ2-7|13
AWSPRTSGGYEQY
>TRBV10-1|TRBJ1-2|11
ASSDGGPRGYT
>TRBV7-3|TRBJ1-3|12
ASSPLISGNTIY
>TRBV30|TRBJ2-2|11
AWSSDNTGELF
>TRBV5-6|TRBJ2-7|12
ASSLGGAGYEQY
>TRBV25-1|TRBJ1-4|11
ASSEWVNEKLF
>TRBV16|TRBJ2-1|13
ASSTSGGVRSEQF
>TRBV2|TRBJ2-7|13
ASSEFGTGTYEQY
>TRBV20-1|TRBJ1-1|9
SATYYTEAF
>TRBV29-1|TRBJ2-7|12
SVDGVSGSYEQY
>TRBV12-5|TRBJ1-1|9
ASALNTEAF
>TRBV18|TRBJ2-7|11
ASSEDRVWEQY
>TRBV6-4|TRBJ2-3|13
ASSVTGTDTDTQY
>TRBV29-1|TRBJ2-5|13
SVAPRAGVWETQY
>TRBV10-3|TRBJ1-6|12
AISDGTAHSPLH